The sample holds one count of the clone carrying this TCR beta chain. Its antigen is undetermined. Samples were assayed with immunoSEQ v3.0 at survey level. Profiled with immunoSEQ multiplex PCR; TCRdb holds only in-frame clones, not every one. The data show some 21,000 clones, roughly 76% seen once. This entry belongs to a study of long-term antiretroviral therapy in people with HIV. Overall study results and limits: Post-ART, diversity grew, though it stayed under transplant donor control levels.

This clonotype was obtained from a woman aged 40-49 years with HIV. The starting material was unsorted PBMCs, obtained around 21 months before starting antiretroviral therapy.

The CDR3 DNA follows: TGTGCCATCACCACAGGATCCACTGAAGCTTTCTTT. It yields the protein CAITTGSTEAFF. This rearrangement joins TRBV10-3 to TRBJ1-1; D is possibly TRBD1 (5 bases). V was clipped by 7 bases and J by 4 bases, with 10 bases between them. CDR3 length equals 12 residues. In germline, CDR1 is ENHRY, CDR2 SYGVKD.